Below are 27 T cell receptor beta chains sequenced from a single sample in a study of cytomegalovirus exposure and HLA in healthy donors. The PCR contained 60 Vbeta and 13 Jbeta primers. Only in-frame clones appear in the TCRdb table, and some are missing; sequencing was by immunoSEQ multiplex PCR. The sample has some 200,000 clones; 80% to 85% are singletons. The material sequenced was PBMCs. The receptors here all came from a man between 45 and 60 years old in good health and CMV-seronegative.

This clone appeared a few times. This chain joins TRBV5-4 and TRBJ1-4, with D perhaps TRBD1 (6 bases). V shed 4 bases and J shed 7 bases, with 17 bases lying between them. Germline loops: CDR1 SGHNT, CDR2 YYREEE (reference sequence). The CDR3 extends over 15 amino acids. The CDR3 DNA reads TGTGCCAGCAGCCTCGAGGGACAAGGGGGTGAAAAACTGTTTTTT. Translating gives CASSLEGQGGEKLFF.

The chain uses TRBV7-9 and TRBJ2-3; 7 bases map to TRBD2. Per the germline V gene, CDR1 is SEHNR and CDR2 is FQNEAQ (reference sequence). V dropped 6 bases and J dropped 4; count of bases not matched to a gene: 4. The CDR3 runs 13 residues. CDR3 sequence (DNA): TGTGCCAGCAGTGGGAGGGCCCCAGATACGCAGTATTTT. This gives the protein CASSGRAPDTQYF.

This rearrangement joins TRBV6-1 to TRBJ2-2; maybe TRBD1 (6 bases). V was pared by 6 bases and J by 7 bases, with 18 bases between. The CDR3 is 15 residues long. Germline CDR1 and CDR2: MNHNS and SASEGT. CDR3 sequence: CASRQLTGSGGELFF. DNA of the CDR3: TGTGCCAGCAGACAACTCACAGGGAGCGGCGGGGAGCTGTTTTTT.

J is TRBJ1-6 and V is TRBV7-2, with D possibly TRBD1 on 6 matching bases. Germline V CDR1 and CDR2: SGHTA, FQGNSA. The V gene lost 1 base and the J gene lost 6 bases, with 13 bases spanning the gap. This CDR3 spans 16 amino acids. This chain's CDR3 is CASSLDRARGNSPLHF. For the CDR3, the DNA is TGTGCCAGCAGCTTAGACAGGGCAAGGGGTAATTCACCCCTCCACTTT.

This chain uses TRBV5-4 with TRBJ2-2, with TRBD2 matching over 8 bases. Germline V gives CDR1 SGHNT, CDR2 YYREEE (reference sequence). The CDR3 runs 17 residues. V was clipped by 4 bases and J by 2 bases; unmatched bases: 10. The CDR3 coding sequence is TGTGCCAGCAGCCGGGGGGGCGGGGGTTCTAACACCGGGGAGCTGTTTTTT. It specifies CASSRGGGGSNTGELFF.

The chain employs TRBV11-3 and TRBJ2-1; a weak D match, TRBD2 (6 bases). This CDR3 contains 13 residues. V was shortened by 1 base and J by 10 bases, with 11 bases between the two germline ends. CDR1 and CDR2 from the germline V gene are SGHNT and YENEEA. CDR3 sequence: CASSLVPGGEQFF. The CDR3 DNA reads TGTGCCAGCAGCTTAGTTCCCGGGGGAGAGCAGTTCTTC.

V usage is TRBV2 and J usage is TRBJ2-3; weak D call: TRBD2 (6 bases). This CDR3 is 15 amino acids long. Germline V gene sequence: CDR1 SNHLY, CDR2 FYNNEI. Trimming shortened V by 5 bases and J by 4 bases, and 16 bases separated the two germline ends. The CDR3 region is CASSPGTPRADTQYF. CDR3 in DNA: TGTGCCAGCAGTCCTGGGACTCCCCGGGCAGATACGCAGTATTTT.

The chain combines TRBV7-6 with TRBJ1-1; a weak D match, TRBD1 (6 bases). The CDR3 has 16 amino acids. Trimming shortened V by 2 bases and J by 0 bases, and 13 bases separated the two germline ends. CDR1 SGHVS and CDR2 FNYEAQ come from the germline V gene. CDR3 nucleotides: TGTGCCAGCAGCTTAAGGCAGGGGTACATGAACACTGAAGCTTTCTTT. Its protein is CASSLRQGYMNTEAFF. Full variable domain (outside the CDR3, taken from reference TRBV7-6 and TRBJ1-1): GAGVSQSPRYKVTKRGQDVALRCDPISGHVSLYWYRQALGQGPEFLTYFNYEAQQDKSGLPNDRFSAERPEGSISTLTIQRTEQRDSAMYRCASSLRQGYMNTEAFFGQGTRLTVV.

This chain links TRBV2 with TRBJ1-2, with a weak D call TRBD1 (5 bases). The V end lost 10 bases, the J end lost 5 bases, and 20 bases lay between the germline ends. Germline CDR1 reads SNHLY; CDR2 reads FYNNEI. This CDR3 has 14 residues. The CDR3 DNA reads TGTGCCACCCTCCGGGACTTACCGGGGTATGGCTACACCTTC. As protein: CATLRDLPGYGYTF.

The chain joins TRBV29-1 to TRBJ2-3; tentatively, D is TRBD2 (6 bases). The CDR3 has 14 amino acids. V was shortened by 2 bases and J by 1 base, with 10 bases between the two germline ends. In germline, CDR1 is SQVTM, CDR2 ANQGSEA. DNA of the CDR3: TGCAGCGTTGAAAACCCGGGGGGCACAGATACGCAGTATTTT. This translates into CSVENPGGTDTQYF.

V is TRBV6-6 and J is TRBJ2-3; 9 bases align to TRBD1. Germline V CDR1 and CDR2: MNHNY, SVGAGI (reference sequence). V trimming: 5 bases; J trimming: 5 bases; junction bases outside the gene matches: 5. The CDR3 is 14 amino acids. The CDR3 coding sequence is TGTGCCAGCAGTACAACAGGGGGCGGAGATACGCAGTATTTT. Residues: CASSTTGGGDTQYF.

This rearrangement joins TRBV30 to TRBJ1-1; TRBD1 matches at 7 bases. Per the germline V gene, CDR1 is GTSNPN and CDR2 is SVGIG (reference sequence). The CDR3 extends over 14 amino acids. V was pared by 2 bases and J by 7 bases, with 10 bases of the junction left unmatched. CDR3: CAWSPILDRFEAFF. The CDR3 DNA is TGTGCCTGGAGTCCAATCTTGGACAGGTTTGAAGCTTTCTTT.

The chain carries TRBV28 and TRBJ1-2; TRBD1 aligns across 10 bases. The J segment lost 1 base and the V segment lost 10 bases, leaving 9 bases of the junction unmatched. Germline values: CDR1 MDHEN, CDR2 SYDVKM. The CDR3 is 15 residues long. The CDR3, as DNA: TGTGCCACCATACTCCGGGACAGGGGTAACTATGGCTACACCTTC. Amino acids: CATILRDRGNYGYTF.

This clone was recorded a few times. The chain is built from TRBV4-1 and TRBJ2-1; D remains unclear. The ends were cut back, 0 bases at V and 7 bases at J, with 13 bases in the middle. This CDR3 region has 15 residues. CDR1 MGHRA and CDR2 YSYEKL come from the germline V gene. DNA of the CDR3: TGCGCCAGCAGCCAAGATTGGGCTTTACGAAATGAGCAGTTCTTC. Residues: CASSQDWALRNEQFF.

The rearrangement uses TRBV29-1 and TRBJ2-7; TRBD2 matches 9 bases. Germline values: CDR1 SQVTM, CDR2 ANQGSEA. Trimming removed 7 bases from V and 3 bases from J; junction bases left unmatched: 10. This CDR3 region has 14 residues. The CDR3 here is CSAVLAGAYYEQYF. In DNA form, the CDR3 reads TGCAGCGCCGTATTAGCGGGAGCGTACTACGAGCAGTACTTC.

CDR3 amino acids: CASSAAWGGETQYF. The CDR3 coding sequence is TGCGCCAGCAGCGCGGCCTGGGGGGGGGAGACCCAGTACTTC. J is TRBJ2-5 and V is TRBV5-1, with 7 bases identical to TRBD2. CDR1 and CDR2 (germline): SGHRS, YFSETQ. Trimming removed 4 bases from V and 5 bases from J; junction bases left unmatched: 8. The CDR3 is 14 residues long.

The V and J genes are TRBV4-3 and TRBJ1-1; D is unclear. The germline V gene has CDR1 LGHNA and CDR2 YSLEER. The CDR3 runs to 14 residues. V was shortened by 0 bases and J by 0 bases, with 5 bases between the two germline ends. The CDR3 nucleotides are TGCGCCAGCAGCCAAGATGGCATGAACACTGAAGCTTTCTTT. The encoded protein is CASSQDGMNTEAFF.

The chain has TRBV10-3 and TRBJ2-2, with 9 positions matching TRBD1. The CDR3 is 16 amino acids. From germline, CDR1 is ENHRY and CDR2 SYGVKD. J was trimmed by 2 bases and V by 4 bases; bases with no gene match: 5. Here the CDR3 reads CAISGGQGINTGELFF. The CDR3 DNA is TGTGCCATCAGTGGGGGACAGGGTATTAACACCGGGGAGCTGTTTTTT.

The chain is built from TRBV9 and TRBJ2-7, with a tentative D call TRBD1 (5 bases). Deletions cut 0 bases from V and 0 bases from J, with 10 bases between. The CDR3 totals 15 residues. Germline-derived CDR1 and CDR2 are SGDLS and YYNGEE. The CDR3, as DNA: TGTGCCAGCAGCGTAGGGTCAGGGTACTCCTACGAGCAGTACTTC. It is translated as CASSVGSGYSYEQYF.

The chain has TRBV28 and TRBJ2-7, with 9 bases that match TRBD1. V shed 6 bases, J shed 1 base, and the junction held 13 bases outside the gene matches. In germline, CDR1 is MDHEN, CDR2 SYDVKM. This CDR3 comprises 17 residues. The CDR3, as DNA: TGTGCCAGCAGCCCTCCCCCCGGACAGGGGCCTTCCTACGAGCAGTACTTC. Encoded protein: CASSPPPGQGPSYEQYF.

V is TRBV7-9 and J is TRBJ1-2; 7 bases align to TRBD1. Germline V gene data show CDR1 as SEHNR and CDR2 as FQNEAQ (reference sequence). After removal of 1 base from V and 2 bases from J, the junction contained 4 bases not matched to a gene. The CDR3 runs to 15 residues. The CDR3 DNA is TGTGCCAGCAGCTTAGTGTCAGGGGGAAACTATGGCTACACCTTC. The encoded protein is CASSLVSGGNYGYTF.

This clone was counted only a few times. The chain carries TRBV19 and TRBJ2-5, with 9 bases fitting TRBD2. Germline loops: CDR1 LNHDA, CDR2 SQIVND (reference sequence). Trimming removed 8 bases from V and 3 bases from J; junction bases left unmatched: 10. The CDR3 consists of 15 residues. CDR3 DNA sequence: TGTGCCAGTGATAACCCCGGGACTAGCAAAGAGACCCAGTACTTC. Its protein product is CASDNPGTSKETQYF. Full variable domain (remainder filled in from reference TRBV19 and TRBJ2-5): DGGITQSPKYLFRKEGQNVTLSCEQNLNHDAMYWYRQDPGQGLRLIYYSQIVNDFQKGDIAEGYSVSREKKESFPLTVTSAQKNPTAFYLCASDNPGTSKETQYFGPGTRLLVL.

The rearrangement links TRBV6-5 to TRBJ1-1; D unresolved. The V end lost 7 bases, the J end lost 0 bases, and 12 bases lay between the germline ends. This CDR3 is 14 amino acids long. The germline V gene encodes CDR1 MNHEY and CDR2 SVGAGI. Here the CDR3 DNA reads TGTGCCAGCACCGAGGGTGGGTTGAACACTGAAGCTTTCTTT. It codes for CASTEGGLNTEAFF.

CDR3 sequence: CASSAGLARGETQYF. CDR3 DNA: TGCGCCAGCAGCGCAGGACTAGCCCGAGGGGAGACCCAGTACTTC. This chain joins TRBV5-1 and TRBJ2-5; 8 nucleotides line up with TRBD2. This CDR3 is 15 amino acids long. Losses at the gene ends were 4 bases for V and 5 bases for J; bases not matched to a gene: 10. Per germline, CDR1 SGHRS and CDR2 YFSETQ.

As DNA, the CDR3 is TGCGCCAGCAGCTCCGGGACTAGCGGGATTCCTGAGCAGTTCTTC. Its translation: CASSSGTSGIPEQFF. This rearrangement joins TRBV5-1 to TRBJ2-1, with TRBD2 identical over 13 bases. Trimming cost V 3 bases and J 9 bases; bases outside gene matches: 6. The germline CDR1 and CDR2 sequences are SGHRS and YFSETQ. The CDR3 runs 15 residues.

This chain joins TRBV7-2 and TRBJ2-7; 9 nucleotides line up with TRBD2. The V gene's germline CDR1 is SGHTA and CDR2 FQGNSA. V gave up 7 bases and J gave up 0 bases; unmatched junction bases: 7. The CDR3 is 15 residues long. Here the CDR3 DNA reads TGTGCCAGCACCCTTGGTAGCGGGGGCTCCTACGAGCAGTACTTC. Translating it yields CASTLGSGGSYEQYF.

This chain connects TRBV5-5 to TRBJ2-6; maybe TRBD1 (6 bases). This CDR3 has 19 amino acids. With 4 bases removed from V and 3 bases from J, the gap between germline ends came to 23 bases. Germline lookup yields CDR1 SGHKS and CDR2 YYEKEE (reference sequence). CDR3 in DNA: TGTGCCAGCAGCCGAGAAATCCGGGACACCCGGCGTGGGGCCAACGTCCTGACTTTC. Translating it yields CASSREIRDTRRGANVLTF.